This T cell receptor beta chain was recorded in a study of blood T cell repertoires in COVID-19 (dated by TCRdb to 2018 to 2020). Turning to the overall study: The collaborator samples originated in the United States, Italy and Spain and spanned the acute and convalescent phases of COVID-19. The material from the prospective study consisted of cDNA or gDNA derived from T cells, B-cell-depleted T cells, or PBMCs. Subjects who had been exposed to COVID-19, were actively infected with it, or had recovered from it provided the deeply sampled blood TCRbeta repertoires that made up the dataset. The repertoires were released in a freely available public database intended as a resource for research on the immune response to SARS-CoV-2. Samples came from the ongoing ImmuneRACE study (first 160 participants) plus 1,254 subjects from 6 global collaborators. Nearly every sample came with metadata listing a de-identified subject ID, COVID-19 status, age in years and sex. Where available, HLA class I and class II types were obtained from metadata supplied by the sample provider rather than from assay-based typing. Results and caveats for the whole study, not just this receptor: Clinical and demographic metadata were provided uncurated, with the amount varying by source and participant.

At one collaborating source in Seattle, patients were enrolled during active infection and were followed longitudinally through the course of disease. The collaborating institutions used their own protocols to collect whole blood in K2EDTA tubes. Collaborator samples were shipped for TCRbeta analysis as frozen whole blood, isolated PBMCs, or DNA extracted from either sample type. TCRbeta CDR3 regions were amplified from genomic DNA using the immunoSEQ Assay, a bias-controlled multiplex PCR. The paper's data handling went like this. Nucleated cell counts per sample were estimated from amplification of reference gene primers within the assay. Sequence reads were collapsed and filtered to measure the absolute abundance of every unique TCRbeta CDR3 rearrangement. For each sample, productive Simpson clonality was calculated by taking the square root of Simpson's diversity index across productive rearrangements. TCRdb took this table from immuneACCESS and kept in-frame rearrangements with V and J called. Such tables lack part of the clones; where checked against another copy, unresolved V genes explain under half of the gap, and the rest is unexplained. V and J calls and clone size are copied from that table; D and trimming were computed from the DNA. This sample lists approximately 280,000 clones; approximately 84% were detected once. Together, the top ten hold roughly 1.5% of the sample.

With regard to this clone: Its antigen is not yet known. No base quality information exists; no much larger clone differs at one position.

The sequenced sample was peripheral blood. The TCR comes from a human donor with COVID-19, enrolled during active disease. The donor label of this sample is uncertain.

At the DNA level, the sequence is TGTGCCAGCAGCCGAGCCAGGTCGCGAGATACGCAGTATTTT. The resulting protein is CASSRARSRDTQYF. This receptor chain uses TRBV5-8 and TRBJ2-3; no D gene call is confident. The V end loses 4 bases and the J end loses 5 bases, and a stretch of 14 bases separates them. Reading from cysteine to phenylalanine, the CDR3 counts 14 amino acids. This entry keeps only the CDR3 DNA: 42 bases, framed from base 1. Reading the germline V gene gives CDR1 SGHTS and CDR2 YDEGEE.